This entry concerns a single TCR beta chain. Its antigen remains unidentified. The data were taken from a study of cytomegalovirus exposure and HLA in healthy donors. About the research overall: Tens of millions of unique TCRs from HLA-typed donors were held in an early release of data.

The PCR had 60 Vbeta and 13 Jbeta primers. Libraries were prepared by immunoSEQ multiplex PCR; TCRdb keeps only in-frame clonotypes and omits some of them. Of roughly 180,000 clones listed, approximately 84% are singletons. Germline CDR1 SGHDN, CDR2 FVKESK. This CDR3 has 14 residues. V shed 0 bases and J 4 bases; nucleotides not matched to a gene: 2. Study results and limitations: Through in vitro validation, three CMV-associated chains were shown to be specific for CMV antigens. Across donors, most TCRs were seen rarely, yet some public ones were widespread.

The clonotype originates from a man in his thirties or forties in good health and CMV-seronegative. Sequencing was performed on PBMCs. The V gene is TRBV14, the J gene TRBJ2-5; 7 bases are a match to TRBD1. CDR3 protein: CASSQDRGRETQYF. The CDR3 coding sequence is TGTGCCAGCAGCCAAGACAGGGGGAGAGAGACCCAGTACTTC.